Following are 7 T cell receptor beta chains from one sample sequenced in a study of T-cell memory formation after mild COVID-19. MiXCR was run by TCRdb on the 5' RACE reads, yielding one entry per CDR3 protein. The data contain 500,000 to 650,000 distinct CDR3 sequences, about a fifth of them singletons. Input material: PBMCs or a T cell subset sorted from them (not recorded which). Source of these receptors: an adult woman who had mild COVID-19 (a few samples of this study predate the infection). Cell type and time point are not known.

This clonotype was observed many times. The genes are TRBV5-1 and TRBJ2-4; 12 positions agree with TRBD1. The CDR3 spans 20 residues. Germline CDR1 and CDR2: SGHRS and YFSETQ. Trimming took 0 bases from V and 1 from J; bases not matched to a gene: 11. Written as DNA, the CDR3 is TGCGCCAGCAGCTTGGCCAGCGGGACAGGGGGCGACCCCGCCAAAAACATTCAGTACTTC. Protein: CASSLASGTGGDPAKNIQYF. The full variable domain, its missing parts supplied by reference TRBV5-1 and TRBJ2-4, is KAGVTQTPRYLIKTRGQQVTLSCSPISGHRSVSWYQQTPGQGLQFLFEYFSETQRNKGNFPGRFSGRQFSNSRSEMNVSTLELGDSALYLCASSLASGTGGDPAKNIQYFGAGTRLSVL.

This clonotype was seen more than once but under ten times. The chain recombines TRBV15 with TRBJ2-5; 9 positions match TRBD1. V lost 5 bases to trimming and J lost 2 bases; unmatched junction nucleotides: 6. Germline-derived CDR1 and CDR2 are LNHNV and YYDKDF (reference sequence). There are 15 residues in the CDR3. Here the CDR3 DNA reads TGTGCCACCAGCGGAGGGACAGGGATTCAAGAGACCCAGTACTTC. Translating gives CATSGGTGIQETQYF.

The V call is TRBV6-2 or TRBV6-3, the J call TRBJ2-3; perhaps D is TRBD1 or TRBD2 (5 bases each). Trimming removed 6 bases at V and 8 bases at J, with 18 bases between. The CDR3 runs to 14 residues. Germline CDR1 reads MNHEY; CDR2 reads SVGEGT. The DNA of the CDR3 is TGTGCCAGCAGCCGGGACCCCGTTTATCCTACGCAGTATTTT. Its protein is CASSRDPVYPTQYF.

This chain connects TRBV7-2 to TRBJ2-1, with D tentatively TRBD1 (5 bases). Trimming shortened V by 5 bases and J by 3 bases, and 23 bases separated the two germline ends. The length of the CDR3 is 18 residues. From germline, CDR1 is SGHTA and CDR2 FQGNSA. CDR3 sequence reads: CASSPKGQGKRIYNEQFF. In DNA, the CDR3 is TGTGCCAGCAGCCCAAAGGGTCAGGGTAAGAGGATCTACAATGAGCAGTTCTTC.

This clonotype was recorded a few times. The chain uses TRBV27 and TRBJ1-2, with D maybe TRBD1 (6 bases). Germline CDR1 reads MNHEY; CDR2 reads SMNVEV (reference sequence). Trimming pared 3 bases from V and 2 bases from J, leaving 7 bases between. This CDR3 contains 13 residues. The CDR3 sequence: CASSFQGNYGYTF. CDR3 nucleotide sequence: TGTGCCAGCAGTTTCCAGGGGAACTATGGCTACACCTTC.

This clonotype was detected many times. The gene calls are TRBV5-1 and TRBJ2-5; unclear D gene. The V end was cut by 1 base, the J end by 3 bases, with 7 bases between. Germline CDR1 is SGHRS and CDR2 is YFSETQ. This CDR3 is built from 13 residues. This CDR3 is CASSLWSEETQYF. CDR3 coding DNA: TGCGCCAGCAGCTTGTGGTCAGAAGAGACCCAGTACTTC.

The chain is built from TRBV7-2 and TRBJ2-3; tentative D call: TRBD1 (6 bases). Germline assignment: CDR1 SGHTA and CDR2 FQGNSA. The CDR3 contains 16 residues. The V end was cut by 5 bases, the J end by 2 bases, with 17 bases between. The CDR3 spells CASSISGGRDTDTQYF. Here the CDR3 DNA reads TGTGCCAGCAGCATTAGTGGGGGCCGGGACACAGATACGCAGTATTTT.